A single sample gave rise to the 2 T cell receptor beta chains below, sequenced in a study of blood T cell repertoires in COVID-19. Repertoires were generated with immunoSEQ multiplex PCR, while TCRdb's copy carries only in-frame clones and drops some. This table holds around 200,000 clones, 84% found once. Input material: peripheral blood. All receptors derive from a human donor in a cohort sampled during active COVID-19.

The chain employs TRBV11-2 and TRBJ2-1; weak D call: TRBD1 (5 bases). This CDR3 contains 13 residues. CDR1 and CDR2 (germline): SGHAT, FQNNGV. Between the trimmed V and J ends, which lost 3 bases and 10 bases, there was a span of 13 bases. CDR3 sequence (DNA): TGTGCCAGCAGCTTCGTGGCTGGGGCCGAGCAGTTCTTC. Translated, it gives CASSFVAGAEQFF. Variable domain in full (rest from reference TRBV11-2 and TRBJ2-1): EAGVAQSPRYKIIEKRQSVAFWCNPISGHATLYWYQQILGQGPKLLIQFQNNGVVDDSQLPKDRFSAERLKGVDSTLKIQPAKLEDSAVYLCASSFVAGAEQFFGPGTRLTVL.

This clone is a singleton in its sample. The V call is TRBV7-3, the J call TRBJ1-1, with D unclear. V lost 3 bases to trimming and J lost 0 bases, with 5 bases between them. This CDR3 is built from 13 residues. The germline gives CDR1 SGHTA, CDR2 FQGTGA. CDR3 region: CASSFSMNTEAFF. The CDR3 bases are TGTGCCAGCAGCTTCAGTATGAACACTGAAGCTTTCTTT.